This T cell receptor (beta chain) appears in the sequencing data of a study of OX40 agonist ivuxolimab in advanced cancers. For the wider study: Ivuxolimab was an agonistic, fully human IgG2 monoclonal antibody directed against OX40 (CD134), a costimulatory receptor. Intravenous ivuxolimab was administered to patients every 2 weeks at six dose levels: 0.01, 0.1, 0.3, 1.5, 3 and 10 mg/kg. Of the approximately 50 dose-escalation patients, hepatocellular carcinoma was present in 19, melanoma in roughly 15, renal cell carcinoma in 9 and head and neck cancer in 9. In the dose-escalation cohort, 82.7% of patients were male, and the mean age was roughly 60 years, with a range of roughly 20 to 85. Patients were allowed to have had prior anti-PD-1, anti-PD-L1 or anti-CTLA-4 therapy, and roughly 40% of the dose-escalation patients had previously received checkpoint inhibitors. Partial responses occurred in three dose-escalation patients, of whom one had hepatocellular carcinoma and two had cutaneous melanoma. The purpose of peripheral TCRbeta sequencing was to test whether ivuxolimab changed TCR sequence diversity and led to clonal T-cell expansion. The paper reports the monotherapy dose-escalation portion (N of about 51 patients) of the phase I ivuxolimab trial.

In the case of this clone: There is no known antigen for this receptor. Qualities for individual bases were not recorded, and no much larger clone is one base off.

The trial excluded patients who had a history of autoimmune disease or who were on systemic immunosuppression. Peripheral blood for TCR sequencing was collected from all dose cohorts at baseline, on cycle 4 day 1, and on cycle 7 day 1. The samples were taken from a phase I, first-in-human, multicenter, open-label dose-escalation trial of ivuxolimab. The trial enrolled adults with locally advanced or metastatic head and neck squamous cell, hepatocellular, melanoma or renal cell carcinoma. Before TCR sequencing, CD4+ T cells and CD8+ T cells from peripheral blood were sorted into separate populations. Genomic DNA was isolated from the sorted cells so that the TCRbeta CDR3 region could be sequenced. TCRbeta CDR3 regions were sequenced using the immunoSEQ Assay. Drawn from immuneACCESS, this table holds only the in-frame rearrangements with V and J called that TCRdb kept. Clones are partly lost; checked studies trace under half to an unresolved V gene and leave the rest unexplained. The sample yields about 49,000 clones; 85% to 95% were counted once. Approximately 10% of the sample goes to the ten largest clones.

Overall study outcomes, separate from this receptor: In partial responders in the 0.1-3.0 mg/kg groups, normalized peripheral clonal expansion was found to be among the lowest, especially among CD8+ T cells. After ivuxolimab, more expanded clones were found on average in CD8+ T cells than in CD4+ T cells. Low levels of normalized T-cell clonal expansion were also shown by some nonresponding patients. At doses of 0.1 to 3.0 mg/kg, clonal expansion of both CD4+ and CD8+ T cells in blood was seen between baseline and week 6. The antigen specificity of the peripheral T cells that underwent clonal expansion was not determined.

CDR1 and CDR2, per the germline V gene, are MDHEN and SYDVKM. V is shortened by 6 bases, J by 0 bases, and the region joining them spans 8 bases. The CDR3 holds 13 amino acids from the cysteine to the phenylalanine. The sequence is cut down to CDR3 DNA, 39 bases in frame from base 1. This receptor chain uses TRBV28 and TRBJ1-1; the D gene remains uncertain. The clonotype comes from an adult with an advanced solid tumor such as melanoma, head and neck, liver or kidney cancer. The sequenced sample was CD4+ or CD8+ T cells sorted from blood, obtained in a trial of the OX40 agonist ivuxolimab. The CDR3 loop reads CASSYRMNTEAFF. The bases read TGTGCCAGCAGCTATAGAATGAACACTGAAGCTTTCTTT.